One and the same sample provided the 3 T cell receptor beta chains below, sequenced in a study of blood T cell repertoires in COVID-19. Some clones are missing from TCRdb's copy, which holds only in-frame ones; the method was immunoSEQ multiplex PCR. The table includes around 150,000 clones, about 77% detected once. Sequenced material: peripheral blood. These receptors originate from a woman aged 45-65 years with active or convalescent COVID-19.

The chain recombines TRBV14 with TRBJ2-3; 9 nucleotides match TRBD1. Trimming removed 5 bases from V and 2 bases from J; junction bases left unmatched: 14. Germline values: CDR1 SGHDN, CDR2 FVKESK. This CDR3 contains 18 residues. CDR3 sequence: CASSRHQQGALFTDTQYF. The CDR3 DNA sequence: TGTGCCAGCAGCAGACATCAACAGGGGGCGCTTTTCACAGATACGCAGTATTTT.

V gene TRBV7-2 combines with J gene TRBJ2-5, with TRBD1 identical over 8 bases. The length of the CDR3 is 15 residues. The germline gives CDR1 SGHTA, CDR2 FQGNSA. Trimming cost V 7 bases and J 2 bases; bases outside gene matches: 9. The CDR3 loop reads CASTLSTGGQETQYF. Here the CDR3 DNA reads TGTGCCAGCACTCTTAGTACAGGGGGACAAGAGACCCAGTACTTC.

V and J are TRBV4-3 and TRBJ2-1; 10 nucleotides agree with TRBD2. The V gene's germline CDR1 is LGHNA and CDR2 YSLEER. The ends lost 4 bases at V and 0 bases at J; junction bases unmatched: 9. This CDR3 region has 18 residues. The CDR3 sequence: CASSRQYPSGGSYNEQFF. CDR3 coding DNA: TGCGCCAGCAGCCGCCAATACCCTAGCGGGGGCTCCTACAATGAGCAGTTCTTC.